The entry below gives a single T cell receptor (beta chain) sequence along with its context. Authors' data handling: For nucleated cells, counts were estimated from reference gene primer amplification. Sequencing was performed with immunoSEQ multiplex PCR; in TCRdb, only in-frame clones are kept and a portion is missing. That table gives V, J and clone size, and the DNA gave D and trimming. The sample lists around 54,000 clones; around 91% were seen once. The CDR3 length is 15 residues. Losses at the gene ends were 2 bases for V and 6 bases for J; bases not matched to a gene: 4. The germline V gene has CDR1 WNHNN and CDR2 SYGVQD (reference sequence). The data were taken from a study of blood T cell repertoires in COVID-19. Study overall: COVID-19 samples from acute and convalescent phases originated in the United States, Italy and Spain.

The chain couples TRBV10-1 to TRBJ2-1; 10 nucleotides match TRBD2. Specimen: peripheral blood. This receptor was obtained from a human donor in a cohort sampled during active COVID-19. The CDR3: CASSESGRALNEQFF. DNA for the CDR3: TGCGCCAGCAGTGAGAGCGGGAGGGCCCTCAATGAGCAGTTCTTC.